A selection of T cell receptor beta chains follows, all from one sample in a study of cytomegalovirus exposure and HLA in healthy donors. The data were produced by immunoSEQ multiplex PCR, yet TCRdb's version contains in-frame clones alone and is incomplete. The data contain 150,000 to 200,000 clones, around four fifths of them singletons. Sequencing was performed on PBMCs. The receptors come from a man aged 18 to 35 in good health and CMV-seropositive. CDR3s include the opening cysteine and the closing phenylalanine or tryptophan. The D gene is left open where the match is weak. Not every row has a clone size; where given, it reads once, few, many or a size class.

TRBV7-9,once,TRBJ1-4,.,CASSSLGSKNEKLFF,TGTGCCAGCAGCTCCTTGGGGAGTAAAAATGAAAAACTGTTTTTT
TRBV2,.,TRBJ2-5,.,CASRGGWLVGGSSQETQYF,TGTGCCAGCAGGGGGGGTTGGCTAGTGGGGGGATCCAGCCAAGAGACCCAGTACTTC
TRBV5-6,.,TRBJ2-7,.,CASRFSGGSEQYF,TGTGCCAGCAGGTTCTCAGGGGGGAGCGAGCAGTACTTC
TRBV5-1,.,TRBJ2-6,.,CASSFSPRVSGANVLTF,TGCGCCAGCAGCTTTTCCCCCCGGGTTTCCGGGGCCAACGTCCTGACTTTC
TRBV2,.,TRBJ2-2,.,CASSRDTGELFF,TGTGCCAGCAGTCGGGACACCGGGGAGCTGTTTTTT
TRBV5-1,.,TRBJ2-5,.,CASSEGETQYF,TGCGCCAGCAGCGAGGGAGAGACCCAGTACTTC
TRBV5-1,.,TRBJ2-7,TRBD1,CASSSHPRGRTYEQYF,TGCGCCAGCAGCTCCCATCCCAGGGGGCGAACCTACGAGCAGTACTTC
TRBV19,once,TRBJ1-2,.,CASTSPGGIHGYTF,TGTGCCAGTACAAGCCCGGGAGGGATTCATGGCTACACCTTC
TRBV29-1,.,TRBJ1-1,.,CSGLQGTEAFF,TGCAGCGGTCTCCAGGGTACTGAAGCTTTCTTT
TRBV7-9,.,TRBJ1-1,.,CASQRQQNTEAFF,TGTGCCAGCCAGAGACAGCAGAACACTGAAGCTTTCTTT
TRBV5-1,.,TRBJ2-1,.,CASSWRSGNEQFF,TGCGCCAGCAGCTGGCGGTCCGGCAATGAGCAGTTCTTC
TRBV28,.,TRBJ1-2,.,CASSLSARGYGYTF,TGTGCCAGCAGTTTATCAGCCAGGGGATATGGCTACACCTTC
TRBV11-3,.,TRBJ2-1,TRBD2,CASSSRLAGGNEQFF,TGTGCCAGCAGCTCCAGACTAGCGGGAGGCAATGAGCAGTTCTTC
TRBV9,.,TRBJ2-7,TRBD1,CASSVSEGARSYEQYF,TGTGCCAGCAGCGTAAGTGAGGGGGCCAGGTCCTACGAGCAGTACTTC